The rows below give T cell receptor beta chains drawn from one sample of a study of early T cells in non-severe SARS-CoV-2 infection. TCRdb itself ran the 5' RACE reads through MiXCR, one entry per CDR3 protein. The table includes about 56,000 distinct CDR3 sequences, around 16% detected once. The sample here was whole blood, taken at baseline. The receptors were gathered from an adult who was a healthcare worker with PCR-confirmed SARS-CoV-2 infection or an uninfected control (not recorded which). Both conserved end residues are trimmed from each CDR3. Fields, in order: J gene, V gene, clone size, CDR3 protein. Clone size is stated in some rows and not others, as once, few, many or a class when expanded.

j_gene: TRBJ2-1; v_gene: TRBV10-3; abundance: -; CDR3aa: AISPLAGGWGNEQF
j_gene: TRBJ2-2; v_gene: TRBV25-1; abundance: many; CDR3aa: ASSGSRDGGTGELF
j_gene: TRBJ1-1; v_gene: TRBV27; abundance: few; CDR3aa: ASSSVQGARDTEAF
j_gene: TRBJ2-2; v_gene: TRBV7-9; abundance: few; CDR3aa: ASSSTSGTTTGELF
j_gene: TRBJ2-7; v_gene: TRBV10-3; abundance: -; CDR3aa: AIKGGRSGYEQY
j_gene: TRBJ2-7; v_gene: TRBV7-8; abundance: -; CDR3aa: ASRSGVYYEQY
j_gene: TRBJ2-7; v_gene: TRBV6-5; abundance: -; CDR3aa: ASSNRLAGGDRLEQY
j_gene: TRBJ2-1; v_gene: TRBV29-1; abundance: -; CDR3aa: SVDKNEQF
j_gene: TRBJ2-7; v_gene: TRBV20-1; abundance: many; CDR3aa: SARIVGANSYEQY
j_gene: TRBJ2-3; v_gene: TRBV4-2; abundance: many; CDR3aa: ASSQELSAGGGTDTQY
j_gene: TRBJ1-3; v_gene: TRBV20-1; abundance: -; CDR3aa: SAVPPGEFGNTIY
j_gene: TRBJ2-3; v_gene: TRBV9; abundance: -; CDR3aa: ASSPTRVLGSGTDTQY
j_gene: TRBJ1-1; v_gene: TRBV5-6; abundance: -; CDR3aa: ASSLGRRGTEAF
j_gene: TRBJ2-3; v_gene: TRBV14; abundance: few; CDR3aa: ASSHTDTQY
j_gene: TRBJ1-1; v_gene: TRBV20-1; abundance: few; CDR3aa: SARDGGRNTEAF
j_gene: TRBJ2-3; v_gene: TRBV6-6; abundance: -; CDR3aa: ASSYYYGRGGGDTQY
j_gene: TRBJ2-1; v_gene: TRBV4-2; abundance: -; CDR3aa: ASTSLSGGVYNEQF
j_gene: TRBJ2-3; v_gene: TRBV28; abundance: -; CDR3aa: ASSSIKGTSGVTDTQY
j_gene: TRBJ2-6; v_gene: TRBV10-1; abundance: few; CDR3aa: ASSHRARSGANVLT
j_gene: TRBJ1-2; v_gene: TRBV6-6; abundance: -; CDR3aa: ASSYGTGNYGYT
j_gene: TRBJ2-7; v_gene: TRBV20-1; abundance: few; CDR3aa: SASEGGAYEQY
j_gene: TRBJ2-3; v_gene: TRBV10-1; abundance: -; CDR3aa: ASSELERERVDTQY